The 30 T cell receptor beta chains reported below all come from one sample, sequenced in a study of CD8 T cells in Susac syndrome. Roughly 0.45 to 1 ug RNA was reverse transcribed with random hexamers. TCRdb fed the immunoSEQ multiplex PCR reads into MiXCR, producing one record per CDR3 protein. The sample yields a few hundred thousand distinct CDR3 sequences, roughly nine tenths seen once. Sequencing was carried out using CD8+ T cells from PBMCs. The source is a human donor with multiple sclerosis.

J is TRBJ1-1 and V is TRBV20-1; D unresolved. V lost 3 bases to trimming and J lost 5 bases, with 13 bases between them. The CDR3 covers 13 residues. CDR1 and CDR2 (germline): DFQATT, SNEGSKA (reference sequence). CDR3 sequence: CSARGWEGTEAFF. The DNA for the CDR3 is TGCAGTGCTAGGGGGTGGGAGGGAACTGAAGCTTTCTTT.

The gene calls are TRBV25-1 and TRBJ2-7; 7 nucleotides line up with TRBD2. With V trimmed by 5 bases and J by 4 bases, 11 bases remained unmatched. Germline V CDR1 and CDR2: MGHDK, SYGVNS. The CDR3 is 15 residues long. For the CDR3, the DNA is TGTGCCAGCAGTTCCCAACCGGGACTATTTTACGAGCAGTACTTC. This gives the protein CASSSQPGLFYEQYF.

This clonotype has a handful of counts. As DNA, the CDR3 is TGTGCCAGCAGCTTTGGGGGGGCAGATACGCAGTATTTT. Translated: CASSFGGADTQYF. This chain uses TRBV7-2 with TRBJ2-3; 7 bases align to TRBD2. V was pared by 3 bases and J by 4 bases, with 1 base of the junction left unmatched. The germline V gene has CDR1 SGHTA and CDR2 FQGNSA. The CDR3 totals 13 residues.

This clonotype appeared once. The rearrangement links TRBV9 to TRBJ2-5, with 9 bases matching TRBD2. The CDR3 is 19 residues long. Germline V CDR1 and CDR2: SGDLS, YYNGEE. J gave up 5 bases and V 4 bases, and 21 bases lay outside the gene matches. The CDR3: CASSQLTGSGGGASETQYF. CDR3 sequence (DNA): TGTGCCAGCAGCCAACTCACCGGATCGGGCGGGGGGGCATCGGAGACCCAGTACTTC.

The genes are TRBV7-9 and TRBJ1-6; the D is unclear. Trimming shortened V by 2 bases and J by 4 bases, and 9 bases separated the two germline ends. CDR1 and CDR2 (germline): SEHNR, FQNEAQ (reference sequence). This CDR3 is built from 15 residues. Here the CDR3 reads CASSLQTAYNSPLHF. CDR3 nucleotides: TGTGCCAGCAGCTTACAAACAGCGTATAATTCACCCCTCCACTTT.

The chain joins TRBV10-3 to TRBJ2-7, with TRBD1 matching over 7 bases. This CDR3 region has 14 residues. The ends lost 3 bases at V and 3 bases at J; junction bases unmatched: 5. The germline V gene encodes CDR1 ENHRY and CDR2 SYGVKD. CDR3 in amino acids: CAISEQGQYYEQYF. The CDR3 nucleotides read TGTGCCATCAGTGAACAGGGGCAGTACTACGAGCAGTACTTC.

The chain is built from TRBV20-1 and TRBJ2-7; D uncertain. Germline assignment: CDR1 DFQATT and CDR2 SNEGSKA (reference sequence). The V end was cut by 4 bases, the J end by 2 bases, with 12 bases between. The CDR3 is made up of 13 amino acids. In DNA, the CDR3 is TGCAGTGCTACGACGGGCAAGCCCTACGAGCAGTACTTC. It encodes CSATTGKPYEQYF.

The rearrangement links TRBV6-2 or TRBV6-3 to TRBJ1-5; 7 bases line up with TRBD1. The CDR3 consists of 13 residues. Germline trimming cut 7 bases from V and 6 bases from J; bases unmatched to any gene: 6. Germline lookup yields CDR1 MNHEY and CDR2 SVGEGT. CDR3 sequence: CASTSGGIQPQHF. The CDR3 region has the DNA TGTGCCAGCACCTCAGGGGGAATTCAGCCCCAGCATTTT.

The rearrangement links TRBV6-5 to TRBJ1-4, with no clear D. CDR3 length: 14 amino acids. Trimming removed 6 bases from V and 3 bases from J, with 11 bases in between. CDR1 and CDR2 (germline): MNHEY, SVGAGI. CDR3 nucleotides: TGTGCCAGCAGCCACGGCGCACCTAATGAAAAACTGTTTTTT. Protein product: CASSHGAPNEKLFF.

CDR3 region: CASPSGANVLTF. For the CDR3, the DNA is TGTGCCAGCCCCTCTGGGGCCAACGTCCTGACTTTC. The J gene is TRBJ2-6, the V gene TRBV7-2; D gene uncertain. The CDR3 loop spans 12 amino acids. The V gene lost 8 bases and the J gene lost 0 bases, with 2 bases spanning the gap. Germline CDR1 SGHTA, CDR2 FQGNSA.

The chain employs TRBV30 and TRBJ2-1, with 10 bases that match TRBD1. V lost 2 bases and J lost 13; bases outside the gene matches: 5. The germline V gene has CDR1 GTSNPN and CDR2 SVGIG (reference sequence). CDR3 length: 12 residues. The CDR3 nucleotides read TGTGCCTGGAGTCCTGGACAGGGGGATCAGTTCTTC. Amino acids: CAWSPGQGDQFF. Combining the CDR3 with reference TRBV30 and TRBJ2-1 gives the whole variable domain SQTIHQWPATLVQPVGSPLSLECTVEGTSNPNLYWYRQAAGRGLQLLFYSVGIGQISSEVPQNLSASRPQDRQFILSSKKLLLSDSGFYLCAWSPGQGDQFFGPGTRLTVL.

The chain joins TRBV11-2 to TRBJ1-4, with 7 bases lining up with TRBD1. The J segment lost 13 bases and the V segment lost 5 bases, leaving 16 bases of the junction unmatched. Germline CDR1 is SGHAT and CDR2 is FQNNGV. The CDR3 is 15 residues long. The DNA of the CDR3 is TGTGCCAGCAGCCGGGGACAGTCAGAAATGAATCGACTGTTTTTT. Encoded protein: CASSRGQSEMNRLFF.

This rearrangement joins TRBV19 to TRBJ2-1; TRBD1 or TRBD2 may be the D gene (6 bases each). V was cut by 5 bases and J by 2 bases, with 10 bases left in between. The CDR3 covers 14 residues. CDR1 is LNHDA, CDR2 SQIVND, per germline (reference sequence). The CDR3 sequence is CASSWRGAYNEQFF. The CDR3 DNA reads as TGTGCCAGTAGTTGGAGGGGGGCCTACAATGAGCAGTTCTTC.

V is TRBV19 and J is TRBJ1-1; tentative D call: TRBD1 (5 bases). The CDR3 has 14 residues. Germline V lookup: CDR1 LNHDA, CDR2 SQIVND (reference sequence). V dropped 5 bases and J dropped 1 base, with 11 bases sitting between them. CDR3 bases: TGTGCCAGTAGTCTACCCGGGGGGAACACTGAAGCTTTCTTT. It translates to CASSLPGGNTEAFF.

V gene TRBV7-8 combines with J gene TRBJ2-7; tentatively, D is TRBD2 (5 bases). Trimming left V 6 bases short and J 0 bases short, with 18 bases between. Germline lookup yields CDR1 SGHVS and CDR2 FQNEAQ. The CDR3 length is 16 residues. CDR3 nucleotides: TGTGCCAGCAGTTACGTCCCCCGGGGTGACTCCTACGAGCAGTACTTC. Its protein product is CASSYVPRGDSYEQYF.

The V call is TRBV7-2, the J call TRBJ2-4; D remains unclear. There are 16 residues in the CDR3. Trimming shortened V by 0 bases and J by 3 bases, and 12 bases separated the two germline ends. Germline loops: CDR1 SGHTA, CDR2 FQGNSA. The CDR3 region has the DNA TGTGCCAGCAGCTTAGCGACAACCGGGCTCAAAAACATTCAGTACTTC. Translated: CASSLATTGLKNIQYF. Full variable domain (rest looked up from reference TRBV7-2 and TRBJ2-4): GAGVSQSPSNKVTEKGKDVELRCDPISGHTALYWYRQSLGQGLEFLIYFQGNSAPDKSGLPSDRFSAERTGGSVSTLTIQRTQQEDSAVYLCASSLATTGLKNIQYFGAGTRLSVL.

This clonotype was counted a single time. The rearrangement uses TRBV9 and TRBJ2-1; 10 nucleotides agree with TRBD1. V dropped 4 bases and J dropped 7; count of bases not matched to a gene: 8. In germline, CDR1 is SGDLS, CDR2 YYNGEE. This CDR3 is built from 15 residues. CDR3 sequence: CASSPDRGPGNEQFF. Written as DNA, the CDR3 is TGTGCCAGCAGCCCAGACAGGGGGCCGGGGAATGAGCAGTTCTTC.

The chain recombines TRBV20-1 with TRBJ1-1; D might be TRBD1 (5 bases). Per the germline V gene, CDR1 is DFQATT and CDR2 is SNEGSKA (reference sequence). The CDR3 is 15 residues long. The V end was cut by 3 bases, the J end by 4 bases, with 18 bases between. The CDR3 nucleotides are TGCAGTGCTAGCGCTATTCCGGGACGGTTCACTGAAGCTTTCTTT. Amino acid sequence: CSASAIPGRFTEAFF.

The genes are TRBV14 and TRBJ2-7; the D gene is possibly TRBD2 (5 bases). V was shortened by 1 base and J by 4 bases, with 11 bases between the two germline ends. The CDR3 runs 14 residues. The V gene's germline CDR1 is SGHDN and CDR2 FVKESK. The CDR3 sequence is CASSQALAGYEQYF. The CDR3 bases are TGTGCCAGCAGCCAAGCGCTAGCCGGGTACGAGCAGTACTTC.

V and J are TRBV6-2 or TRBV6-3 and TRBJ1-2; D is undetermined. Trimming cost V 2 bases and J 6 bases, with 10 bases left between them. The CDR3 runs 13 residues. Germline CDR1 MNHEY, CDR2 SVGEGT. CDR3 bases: TGTGCCAGCAGTTACCCATTGGCGGATGGCTACACCTTC. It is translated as CASSYPLADGYTF.

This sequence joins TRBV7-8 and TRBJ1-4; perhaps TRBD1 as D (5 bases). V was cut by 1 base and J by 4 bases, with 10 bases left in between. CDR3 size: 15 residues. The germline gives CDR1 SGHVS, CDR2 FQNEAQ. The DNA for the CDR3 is TGTGCCAGCAGCTTAGTGGGGCAGGGTAATGAAAAACTGTTTTTT. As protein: CASSLVGQGNEKLFF.

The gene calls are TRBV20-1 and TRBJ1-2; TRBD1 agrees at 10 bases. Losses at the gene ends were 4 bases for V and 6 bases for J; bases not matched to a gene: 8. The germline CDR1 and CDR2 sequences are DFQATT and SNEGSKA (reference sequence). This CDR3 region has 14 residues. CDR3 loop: CSAKGTGEIDGYTF. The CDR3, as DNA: TGCAGTGCTAAAGGGACAGGGGAAATTGATGGCTACACCTTC.

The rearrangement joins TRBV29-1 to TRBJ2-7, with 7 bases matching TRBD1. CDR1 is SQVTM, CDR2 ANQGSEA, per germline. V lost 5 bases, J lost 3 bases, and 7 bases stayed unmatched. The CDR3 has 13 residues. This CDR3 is CSVITGEFYEQYF. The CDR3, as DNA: TGCAGCGTTATTACAGGGGAATTCTACGAGCAGTACTTC.

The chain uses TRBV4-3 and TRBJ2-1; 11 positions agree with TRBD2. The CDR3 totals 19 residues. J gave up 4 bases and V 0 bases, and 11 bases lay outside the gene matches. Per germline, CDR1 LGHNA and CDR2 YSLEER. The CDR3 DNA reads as TGCGCCAGCAGCCAAGAGAGGGGGTTGCTAGCGGGAGGATACAATGAGCAGTTCTTC. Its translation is CASSQERGLLAGGYNEQFF.

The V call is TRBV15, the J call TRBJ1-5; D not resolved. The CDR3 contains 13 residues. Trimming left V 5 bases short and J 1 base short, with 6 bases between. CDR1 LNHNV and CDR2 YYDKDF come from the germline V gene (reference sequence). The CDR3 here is CATSRLSNQPQHF. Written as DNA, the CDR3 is TGTGCCACCAGCCGGCTCAGCAATCAGCCCCAGCATTTT.

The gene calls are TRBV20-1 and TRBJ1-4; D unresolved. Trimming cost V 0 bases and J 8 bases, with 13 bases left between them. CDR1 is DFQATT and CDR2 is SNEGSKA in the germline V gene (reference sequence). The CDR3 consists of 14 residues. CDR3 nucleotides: TGCAGTGCTAGAGATCTAGGCGTCTGGGAAAAACTGTTTTTT. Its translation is CSARDLGVWEKLFF.

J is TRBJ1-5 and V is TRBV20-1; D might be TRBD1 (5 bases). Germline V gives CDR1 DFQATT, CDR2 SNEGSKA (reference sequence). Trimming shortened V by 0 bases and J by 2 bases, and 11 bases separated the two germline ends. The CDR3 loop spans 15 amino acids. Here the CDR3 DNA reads TGCAGTGCTAGAGATCTACAGGCAGGCAATCAGCCCCAGCATTTT. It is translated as CSARDLQAGNQPQHF.

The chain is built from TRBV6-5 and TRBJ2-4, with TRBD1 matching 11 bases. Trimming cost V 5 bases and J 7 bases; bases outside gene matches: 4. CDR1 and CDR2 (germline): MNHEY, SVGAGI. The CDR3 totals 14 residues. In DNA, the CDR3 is TGTGCCAGCAGTCCCGGGACAGGGGGGAACATTCAGTACTTC. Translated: CASSPGTGGNIQYF.

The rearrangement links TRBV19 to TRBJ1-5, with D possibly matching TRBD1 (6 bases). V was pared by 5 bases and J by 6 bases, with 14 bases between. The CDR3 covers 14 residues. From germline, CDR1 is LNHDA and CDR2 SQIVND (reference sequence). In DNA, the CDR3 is TGTGCCAGTAGTCTCCTGGGGGGCACTCAGCCCCAGCATTTT. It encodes CASSLLGGTQPQHF.

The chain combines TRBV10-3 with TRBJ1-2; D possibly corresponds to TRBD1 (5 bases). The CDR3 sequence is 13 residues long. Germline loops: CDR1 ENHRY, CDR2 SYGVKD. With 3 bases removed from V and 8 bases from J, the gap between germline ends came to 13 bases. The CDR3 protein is CAISDPTVEGYTF. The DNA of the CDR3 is TGTGCCATCAGTGACCCGACAGTGGAGGGCTACACCTTC.